Listed below are T cell receptor beta chains from one sample, sequenced in a study of monozygotic twins with inflammatory bowel disease. TCRdb processed the 5' RACE reads again and assigns one entry to each CDR3 protein, with no DNA. Its table lists more than 300,000 distinct CDR3 sequences. Sequencing was performed on blood. The receptors stem from a human donor with ulcerative colitis or Crohn's disease, or a healthy co-twin of an affected twin (not recorded which). The CDR3 runs from the conserved cysteine through the conserved F or W. The order of the fields is J gene, V gene, CDR3 protein.

>TRBJ2-7|TRBV20-1
CSARGQARAYEQYF
>TRBJ2-7|TRBV27
CASSPRTDGSYEQYF
>TRBJ2-1|TRBV9
CASSVGLAGGRLYNEQFF
>TRBJ1-5|TRBV29-1
CSATGGAGNQPQHF
>TRBJ2-3|TRBV7-2
CASSLERTATDTQYF
>TRBJ2-3|TRBV29-1
CSVDTVAGGMSDTQYF
>TRBJ2-5|TRBV18
CASSPATSSVTQYF
>TRBJ1-1|TRBV7-3
CASSSTWGKNTEAFF
>TRBJ2-3|TRBV27
CASSLTAKGLGTDTQYF
>TRBJ1-5|TRBV7-9
CASSLTPDSLNQPQHF
>TRBJ2-6|TRBV6-2/TRBV6-3
CASSPYSSGANVLTF
>TRBJ2-3|TRBV19
CASSPPATDTQYF
>TRBJ2-7|TRBV5-1
CASSFRPPGLAARPLSYEQYF
>TRBJ2-5|TRBV6-1
CASSPRGEKETQYF
>TRBJ2-5|TRBV7-2
CASSLGRGSKETQYF
>TRBJ2-2|TRBV28
CASTPEGQITGELFF
>TRBJ1-1|TRBV7-3
CASSLTGQGYMNTEAFF
>TRBJ2-5|TRBV27
CASSFKGGHMIETQYF
>TRBJ1-4|TRBV7-6
CASSYLKTNEKLFF
>TRBJ2-5|TRBV7-2
CASSLGGRGETQYF
>TRBJ1-4|TRBV6-2/TRBV6-3
CASSYPDEKLFF
>TRBJ2-3|TRBV6-2/TRBV6-3
CATTETSGGYTDTQYF
>TRBJ2-7|TRBV20-1
CSAMVSTKLPYEQYF
>TRBJ1-4|TRBV5-1
CASSLQTNEKLFF
>TRBJ1-2|TRBV6-6
CASSTSYGYTF
>TRBJ2-2|TRBV12-3/TRBV12-4
CASSLKGGGTGELFF
>TRBJ2-5|TRBV6-5
CASSYSPSGGNGETQYF
>TRBJ2-7|TRBV11-2
CASSSFGRGPSYEQYF
>TRBJ2-7|TRBV12-3/TRBV12-4
CASSHAGSPPYEQYF
>TRBJ1-5|TRBV12-3/TRBV12-4
CASSLRGNNQPQHF
>TRBJ1-4|TRBV6-1
CASSPQGEINEKLFF
>TRBJ2-1|TRBV24-1
CATSDYPGQGAHEQFF
>TRBJ1-5|TRBV7-2
CASSLRARGPQPQHF
>TRBJ1-5|TRBV5-4
CASSYDRGLLSNQPQHF
>TRBJ2-2|TRBV9
CASSSRLAGVTGELFF
>TRBJ2-5|TRBV7-3
CASSLSGMRAQETQYF
>TRBJ2-1|TRBV7-9
CASSTDSSYNEQFF
>TRBJ2-7|TRBV7-2
CASSWASLGSYEQYF
>TRBJ2-1|TRBV29-1
CSVDWQSYNEQFF
>TRBJ1-6|TRBV7-2
CASHTTRGNSPLHF
>TRBJ1-1|TRBV7-9
CATRGVVGTEAFF
>TRBJ2-7|TRBV11-1
CASNGLGVDEQYF
>TRBJ1-3|TRBV25-1
CASSVQGNFGNTIYF
>TRBJ1-6|TRBV5-1
CASSLEGPDFPNSPLHF
>TRBJ2-7|TRBV3-1
CASRPGLSYEQYF
>TRBJ2-5|TRBV7-2
CASSRKCVRETQYF
>TRBJ2-2|TRBV7-3
CASSLLGTATGELFF
>TRBJ2-3|TRBV2
CASRAGTGGRRGTDTQYF
>TRBJ2-1|TRBV24-1
CATSGQGGTNEQFF